Below, one T cell receptor (beta chain) is given with its context. This sample stems from a study of Graves' ophthalmopathy and Graves' hyperthyroidism. Using RNA transcripts, the TCR beta CDR3 regions were amplified. The first-round RT-PCR employed HTBI primers together with the Qiagen OneStep RT-PCR kit. A multiplex PCR was then performed as the second round. TCRdb fed the multiplex PCR reads into MiXCR, producing one record per CDR3 protein. The sample includes over a million distinct CDR3 sequences, less than 45% seen only once; the top ten take approximately 12%. From germline, CDR1 is DFQATT and CDR2 SNEGSKA (reference sequence). The V gene end was trimmed by 1 base and the J gene end by 6 bases; junction bases not matched to a gene: 5. The CDR3 loop spans 13 amino acids.

Sequencing was carried out using peripheral blood or thyroid tissue (not recorded which). The chain employs TRBV20-1 and TRBJ1-2, with 7 bases fitting TRBD1. This TCR was sampled from an adult man with Graves' hyperthyroidism. This CDR3 reads CSARVTGTNGYTF. In nucleotides, the CDR3 is TGCAGTGCTAGAGTGACAGGGACGAATGGCTACACCTTC.